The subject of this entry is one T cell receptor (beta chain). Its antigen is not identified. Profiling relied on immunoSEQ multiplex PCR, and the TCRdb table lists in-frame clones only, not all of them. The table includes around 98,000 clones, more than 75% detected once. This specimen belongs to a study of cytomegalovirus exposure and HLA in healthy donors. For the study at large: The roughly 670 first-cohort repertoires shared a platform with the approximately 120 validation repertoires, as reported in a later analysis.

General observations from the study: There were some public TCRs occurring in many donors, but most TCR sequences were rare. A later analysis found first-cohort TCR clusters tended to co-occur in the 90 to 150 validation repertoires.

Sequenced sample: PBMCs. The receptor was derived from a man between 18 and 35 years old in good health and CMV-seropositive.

The CDR3 protein is CASSTGTSGSPGTDTQYF. The CDR3 DNA reads TGTGCCAGCAGCACCGGGACTAGCGGGAGCCCCGGGACAGATACGCAGTATTTT. This rearrangement joins TRBV9 to TRBJ2-3; TRBD2 matches at 14 bases. This CDR3 region has 18 residues. V dropped 4 bases and J dropped 3; count of bases not matched to a gene: 10. The germline gives CDR1 SGDLS, CDR2 YYNGEE.